Detailed here is one TCR beta chain. The sample originates from a study of shared clonotypes between healthy human individuals. Sequencing was performed with immunoSEQ multiplex PCR; in TCRdb, only in-frame clones are kept and a portion is missing. The sample consists of roughly 330,000 clones, under 80% of them appearing once. The sample comprised memory CD4+ T cells sorted from blood. Subset noted: CD45RA-negative fraction. This clonotype was obtained from a young man in good health.

This CDR3 reads CSVDREQETQYF. CDR3 DNA sequence: TGCAGCGTTGATCGGGAGCAAGAGACCCAGTACTTC. The chain is built from TRBV29-1 and TRBJ2-5, with D possibly being TRBD2 (6 bases). The CDR3 has 12 amino acids. V shed 3 bases and J shed 2 bases, with 7 bases lying between them. Germline V gene data show CDR1 as SQVTM and CDR2 as ANQGSEA.